This TCR beta chain was captured in a study of T cell changes during pregnancy in multiple sclerosis. TCRdb's table, derived via immunoSEQ multiplex PCR, lists solely in-frame clones and lacks some. Found here are about 42,000 clones, 84% of them singletons; the top ten hold approximately 0.64%. Germline CDR1 is WNHNN and CDR2 is SYGVQD (reference sequence). This CDR3 contains 15 residues. Concerning this clone itself: An end of the junction does not agree with germline; a read error may underlie this.

The input for sequencing was CD4+ T cells from peripheral blood mononuclear cells, taken before pregnancy. The source of this sequence is a female donor with multiple sclerosis, enrolled in a pregnancy study. This rearrangement joins TRBV10-1 to TRBJ2-3; maybe TRBD1 (6 bases). The CDR3: CTSDEQGWGTDTQYF. The CDR3 DNA sequence: TGCACCAGCGACGAACAGGGTTGGGGCACAGATACGCAGTATTTT.